This TCR beta chain was profiled in a study of shared clonotypes between healthy human individuals. As for the study in general: Three plates each covered CD4 naive and memory; CD8 naive two, CD8 memory one.

As concerns this clone: Antigen specificity is unknown. Other DNA sequences from this sample encode an identical CDR3 as well.

The table came from immunoSEQ multiplex PCR; TCRdb's copy has only in-frame clones and leaves some out. The table includes approximately 2.4 million clones, approximately 96% detected once. The germline V gene encodes CDR1 SGHTA and CDR2 FQGNSA. Between the trimmed V and J ends, which lost 2 bases and 5 bases, there was a span of 9 bases. This CDR3 spans 13 amino acids. Overall study findings and caveats: Tissues were not sampled, only blood, and their repertoires likely differ. Among the subsets, naive ones generally showed larger estimated richness than memory ones.

The investigators split CD4+ cells into a CD45RA+ naive subset and a CD45RA-negative memory subset. The sequencing input was naive CD4+ T cells sorted from blood. Subset denoted: CD45RA+ positively selected. This clonotype was sampled from a man aged 18-30 years in good health. The chain has TRBV7-2 and TRBJ1-1; D might be TRBD1 (6 bases). CDR3: CASSLRGGTEAFF. The DNA for the CDR3 is TGTGCCAGCAGCTTAAGAGGGGGAACTGAAGCTTTCTTT.